The clone carrying this TCR beta chain appeared once. This entry comes from a study of blood T cell repertoires in COVID-19. Background on the study: COVID-19 samples from acute and convalescent phases originated in the United States, Italy and Spain.

Self-reported history from a screening survey and questionnaire set each donor's cohort. Clones were sequenced by immunoSEQ multiplex PCR, and TCRdb holds only the in-frame ones, with some missing. The table shows a few hundred thousand clones, with approximately 83% occurring only once. The CDR3 consists of 14 residues. Germline V gives CDR1 MDHEN, CDR2 SYDVKM. Trimming removed 6 bases from V and 4 bases from J; junction bases left unmatched: 7. The TCR was taken from a woman aged 25 to 39 who had recovered from COVID-19. This chain links TRBV28 with TRBJ2-7, with 9 bases fitting TRBD1. The sample comprised PBMCs or T cells enriched from blood (not recorded which). The CDR3 nucleotides read TGTGCCAGCAGGCGGACAGGGGCGTTGTACGAGCAGTACTTC. The encoded protein is CASRRTGALYEQYF.